This entry lists 3 T cell receptor beta chains sequenced from one sample in a study of patients and donors after allogeneic stem cell transplantation. Each CDR3 protein is one row after TCRdb ran MiXCR on the RT-PCR reads. The data contain roughly 940,000 distinct CDR3 sequences, about 20% of them singletons. Input material: blood, either unsorted or a sorted T cell fraction (not recorded which). Source of these receptors: a human donor who was either an allogeneic HSCT recipient or a stem cell or donor lymphocyte infusion donor (not recorded which). It is not recorded whose cells these are; they may come from a transplant donor.

This clonotype has a handful of counts. This chain joins TRBV6-5 and TRBJ1-5; D unresolved. The CDR3 is made up of 17 amino acids. Germline V gene lookup returns CDR1 MNHEY and CDR2 SVGAGI. Trimming took 0 bases from V and 2 from J, leaving 14 bases between them. DNA of the CDR3: TGTGCCAGCAGTTACTCCCGACACTCAACGGGCAATCAGCCCCAGCATTTT. This sequence encodes CASSYSRHSTGNQPQHF.

This clonotype was recorded a few times. V gene TRBV27 combines with J gene TRBJ1-4, with D uncertain. Germline assignment: CDR1 MNHEY and CDR2 SMNVEV (reference sequence). This CDR3 has 15 residues. Trimming pared 5 bases from V and 0 bases from J, leaving 10 bases between. The chain's CDR3 is CASSPSVSTNEKLFF. The CDR3 DNA is TGTGCCAGCAGTCCGTCAGTCTCAACTAATGAAAAACTGTTTTTT.

This chain joins TRBV6-5 and TRBJ1-4; D ambiguous. The CDR3 runs 15 residues. CDR1 and CDR2 from the germline V gene are MNHEY and SVGAGI. V was cut by 0 bases and J by 5 bases, with 10 bases left in between. CDR3 DNA: TGTGCCAGCAGTTACTCAAGGTTGGAGAATGAAAAACTGTTTTTT. Translating it yields CASSYSRLENEKLFF.